This entry features one T cell receptor beta chain sequence. Its antigen is still unknown. The sample is drawn from a study of identical twins. Germline V gene sequence: CDR1 ENHRY, CDR2 SYGVKD. The CDR3 covers 17 residues. The trim removed 4 bases at V and 2 bases at J, leaving 6 bases unmatched. TCRdb independently ran MiXCR on the 5' RACE reads; one entry per CDR3 protein. The repertoire holds roughly 1.6 million distinct CDR3 sequences, with about 32% as singletons. Whole-study results and caveats: Low generation-probability sequences were in excess among twin-shared out-of-frame alpha sequences.

The receptor was isolated from a newborn girl in good health. The rearrangement joins TRBV10-3 to TRBJ2-3; 13 bases line up with TRBD2. Material for sequencing was cord blood. The chain's CDR3 is CAISGLAGGTPTDTQYF. CDR3 coding DNA: TGTGCCATCAGTGGACTAGCGGGAGGAACTCCCACAGATACGCAGTATTTT.